This T cell receptor (beta chain) was recorded in a study of CD8 T cells in ankylosing spondylitis. The V gene's germline CDR1 is SEHNR and CDR2 FQNEAQ (reference sequence). Trimming left V 5 bases short and J 2 bases short, with 14 bases between. The CDR3 sequence is 15 residues long. TCRdb reanalysed the 5' RACE reads using MiXCR and keeps one entry per CDR3 protein. The sample has roughly 160,000 distinct CDR3 sequences; around a tenth are singletons. The chain links TRBV7-9 to TRBJ2-3; D possibly corresponds to TRBD2 (6 bases). The sample comprised blood, either unsorted or a sorted T cell fraction (not recorded which). This receptor was identified in a male donor with ankylosing spondylitis or in good health (not recorded which). In DNA form, the CDR3 reads TGTGCCAGCAGCCGGGACTCCACCTACACAGATACGCAGTATTTT. Residues: CASSRDSTYTDTQYF.